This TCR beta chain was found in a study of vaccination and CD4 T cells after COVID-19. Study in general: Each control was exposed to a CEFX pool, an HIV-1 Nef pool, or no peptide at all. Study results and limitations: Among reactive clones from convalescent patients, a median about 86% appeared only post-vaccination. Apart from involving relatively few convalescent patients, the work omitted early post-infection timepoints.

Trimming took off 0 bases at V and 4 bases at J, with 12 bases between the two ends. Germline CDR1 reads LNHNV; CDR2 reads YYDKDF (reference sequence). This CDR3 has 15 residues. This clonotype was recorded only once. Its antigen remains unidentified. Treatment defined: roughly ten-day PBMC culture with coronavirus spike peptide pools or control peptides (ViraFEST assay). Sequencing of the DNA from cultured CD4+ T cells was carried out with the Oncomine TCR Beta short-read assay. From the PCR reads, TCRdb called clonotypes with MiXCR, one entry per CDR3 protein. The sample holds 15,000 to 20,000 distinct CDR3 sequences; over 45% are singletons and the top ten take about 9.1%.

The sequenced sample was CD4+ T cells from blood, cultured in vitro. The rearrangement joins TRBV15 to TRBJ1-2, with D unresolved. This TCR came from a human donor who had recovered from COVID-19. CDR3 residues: CATSRDHGKFYGYTF. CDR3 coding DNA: TGTGCCACCAGCAGAGATCATGGCAAATTCTATGGCTACACCTTC.